Sequencing of this TCR beta chain was carried out in a study of blood T cell repertoires in COVID-19. Study as a whole: There were acute and convalescent COVID-19 samples, and they came from the United States, Italy and Spain. Nucleic acid was either cDNA or gDNA, and it came from T cells, B-cell-depleted T cells, or PBMCs.

During active infection, Seattle patients enrolled and were then monitored through disease. As originally analysed: Estimates of nucleated cell counts were drawn from the amplification of reference gene primers. Only in-frame clones appear in the TCRdb table, and some are missing; sequencing was by immunoSEQ multiplex PCR. V and J calls and clone size follow that table, whereas D and trimming were derived from the DNA. The sample shows 300,000 to 350,000 clones, roughly nine tenths of them seen only once. Germline-derived CDR1 and CDR2 are MDHEN and SYDVKM. The V and J ends lost 6 bases and 1 base, in that order; junction bases with no gene match: 3. The CDR3 consists of 15 residues.

This chain joins TRBV28 and TRBJ1-4, with 9 bases that match TRBD1. The sequence was collected from a woman aged 60-75 years with COVID-19, enrolled during active disease. The sample consisted of peripheral blood. For the CDR3, the DNA is TGTGCCAGCAGGGCGACAGGGGGAACTAATGAAAAACTGTTTTTT. Residues: CASRATGGTNEKLFF.